This TCR beta chain was sequenced for a study of control samples from healthy donors and cancer patients. In germline, CDR1 is SQVTM, CDR2 ANQGSEA. This CDR3 is built from 13 residues. The V and J ends lost 3 bases and 5 bases respectively, with 13 bases between them. Repertoires were generated with immunoSEQ multiplex PCR, while TCRdb's copy carries only in-frame clones and drops some. The data show 110,000 to 150,000 clones, 90% to 95% seen once. The rearrangement joins TRBV29-1 to TRBJ2-5; D is possibly TRBD1 (6 bases). The source material was blood. The clonotype was recovered from a man between 35 and 55 years old in good health. CDR3 sequence: CSVEAGDSETQYF. The CDR3 DNA reads as TGCAGCGTTGAGGCAGGGGATTCGGAGACCCAGTACTTC.